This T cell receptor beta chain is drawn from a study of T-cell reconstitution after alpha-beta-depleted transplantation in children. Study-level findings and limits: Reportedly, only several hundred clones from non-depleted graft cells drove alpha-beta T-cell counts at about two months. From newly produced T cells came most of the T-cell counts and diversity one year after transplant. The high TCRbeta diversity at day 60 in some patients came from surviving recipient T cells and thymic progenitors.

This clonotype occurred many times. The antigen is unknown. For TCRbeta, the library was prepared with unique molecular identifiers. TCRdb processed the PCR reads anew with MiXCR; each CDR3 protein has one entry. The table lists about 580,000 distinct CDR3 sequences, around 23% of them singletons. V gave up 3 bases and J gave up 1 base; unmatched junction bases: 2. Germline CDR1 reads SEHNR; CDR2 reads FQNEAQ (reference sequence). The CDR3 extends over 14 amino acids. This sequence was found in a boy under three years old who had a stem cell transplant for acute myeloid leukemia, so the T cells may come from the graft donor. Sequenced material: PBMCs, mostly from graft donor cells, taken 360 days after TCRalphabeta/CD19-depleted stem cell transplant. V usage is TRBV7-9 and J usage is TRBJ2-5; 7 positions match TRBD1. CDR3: CASSLGQPQETQYF. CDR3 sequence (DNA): TGTGCCAGCAGCTTGGGACAGCCCCAAGAGACCCAGTACTTC.